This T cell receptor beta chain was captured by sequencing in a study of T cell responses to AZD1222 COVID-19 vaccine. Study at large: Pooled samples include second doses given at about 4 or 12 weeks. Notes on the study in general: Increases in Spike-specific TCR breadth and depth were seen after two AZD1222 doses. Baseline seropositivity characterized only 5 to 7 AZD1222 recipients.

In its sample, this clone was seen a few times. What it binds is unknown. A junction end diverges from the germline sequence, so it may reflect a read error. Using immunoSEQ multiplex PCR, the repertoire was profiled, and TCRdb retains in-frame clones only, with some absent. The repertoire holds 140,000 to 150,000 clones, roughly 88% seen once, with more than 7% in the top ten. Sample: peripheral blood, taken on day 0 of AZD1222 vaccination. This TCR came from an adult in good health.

In DNA form, the CDR3 reads TGTGCCAGTAGTGCCCCGCAGGCGGGTTTTTCCTATGGCTACGCCTTC. Protein: CASSAPQAGFSYGYAF. The chain combines TRBV19 with TRBJ1-2; the D is unclear. Germline CDR1 LNHDA, CDR2 SQIVND (reference sequence). This CDR3 is built from 16 residues.